These T cell receptor beta chains were read from a single sample in a study of beta chain features in type 1 diabetes. Profiled with immunoSEQ multiplex PCR; TCRdb holds only in-frame clones, not every one. The sample has 250,000 or so clones, 20% seen once. The sequenced sample consisted of naive CD4+ T cells from blood. Every receptor here comes from a middle-aged woman with type 1 diabetes. The CDR3 runs from the conserved cysteine through the conserved F or W. The D gene is left open where the match is weak. A clone size is listed for some rows: how often the clone was seen (once, few, many), or a class if it is expanded.

TRBJ1-1	-	-	TRBV4-3	CASSQDVGVSMNTEAFF	TGCGCCAGCAGCCAAGATGTAGGGGTTTCAATGAACACTGAAGCTTTCTTT
TRBJ2-6	-	few	TRBV9	CASSVELDPSSGANVLTF	TGTGCCAGCAGCGTAGAGTTAGATCCGAGCTCTGGGGCCAACGTCCTGACTTTC
TRBJ2-3	-	-	TRBV7-3	CASSLMATPGTDTQYF	TGTGCCAGCAGCTTAATGGCCACGCCTGGCACAGATACGCAGTATTTT
TRBJ1-1	-	few	TRBV5-1	CASSSGTGNEAFF	TGCGCCAGCAGCTCGGGGACTGGGAATGAAGCTTTCTTT
TRBJ2-7	-	-	TRBV18	CASSPNGRRTTLEQYF	TGTGCCAGCTCACCAAACGGGCGGAGGACCACCCTCGAGCAGTACTTC
TRBJ2-1	-	few	TRBV19	CASSTDRQNEQFF	TGTGCCAGTAGTACCGACAGGCAGAATGAGCAGTTCTTC
TRBJ2-1	TRBD2	-	TRBV7-8	CASSYPGTSSFF	TGTGCCAGCAGCTACCCCGGGACTAGCTCGTTCTTC
TRBJ1-2	TRBD1	-	TRBV28	CASSLTFGQGGYTF	TGTGCCAGCAGTTTAACCTTCGGACAGGGGGGCTACACCTTC
TRBJ1-4	-	-	TRBV6-5	CASSPTGTGEKLFF	TGTGCCAGCAGTCCGACAGGAACTGGGGAAAAACTGTTTTTT
TRBJ2-7	TRBD1	-	TRBV28	CASSLGTVRSYEQYF	TGTGCCAGCAGTCTGGGGACAGTCCGATCCTACGAGCAGTACTTC
TRBJ1-2	TRBD1	-	TRBV5-1	CASSPQDRVGDYGYTF	TGCGCCAGCAGCCCCCAGGACAGGGTAGGCGACTATGGCTACACCTTC
TRBJ1-6	TRBD1	few	TRBV5-4	CASSRDRESPLHF	TGTGCCAGCAGCCGGGACAGGGAGTCACCCCTCCACTTT
TRBJ2-7	-	-	TRBV7-3	CASSLRADSLEQYF	TGTGCCAGCAGCTTACGAGCGGACAGCCTAGAGCAGTACTTC
TRBJ1-6	-	-	TRBV7-9	CASSLTDSPLHF	TGTGCCAGCAGCTTAACAGATTCACCCCTCCACTTT
TRBJ1-1	TRBD1	few	TRBV5-1	CASSTGQGETEAFF	TGCGCCAGCAGCACCGGACAGGGGGAAACTGAAGCTTTCTTT
TRBJ2-1	TRBD2	-	TRBV7-2	CASSLRKKERGGNEQFF	TGTGCCAGCAGCTTAAGGAAAAAGGAGCGGGGGGGAAATGAGCAGTTCTTC
TRBJ2-7	-	-	TRBV28	CASNSERYEQYF	TGTGCCAGCAATTCCGAGAGGTACGAGCAGTACTTC
TRBJ1-1	TRBD1	few	TRBV4-3	CASSQDTGGATTEAFF	TGCGCCAGCAGCCAAGATACAGGGGGCGCGACCACTGAAGCTTTCTTT
TRBJ2-4	-	-	TRBV28	CASSGGGTINIQYF	TGTGCCAGCAGCGGAGGTGGGACAATAAACATTCAGTACTTC
TRBJ2-7	-	-	TRBV5-6	CASSLAGDGRYEQYF	TGTGCCAGCAGCTTAGCCGGTGATGGTCGCTACGAGCAGTACTTC
TRBJ2-1	TRBD1	-	TRBV19	CASSRTGSYNEQFF	TGTGCCAGTAGCAGGACAGGCTCCTACAATGAGCAGTTCTTC
TRBJ2-6	TRBD1	-	TRBV4-2	CASSPRQGRNSGANVLTF	TGTGCCAGCAGCCCCCGACAGGGGAGAAACTCTGGGGCCAACGTCCTGACTTTC